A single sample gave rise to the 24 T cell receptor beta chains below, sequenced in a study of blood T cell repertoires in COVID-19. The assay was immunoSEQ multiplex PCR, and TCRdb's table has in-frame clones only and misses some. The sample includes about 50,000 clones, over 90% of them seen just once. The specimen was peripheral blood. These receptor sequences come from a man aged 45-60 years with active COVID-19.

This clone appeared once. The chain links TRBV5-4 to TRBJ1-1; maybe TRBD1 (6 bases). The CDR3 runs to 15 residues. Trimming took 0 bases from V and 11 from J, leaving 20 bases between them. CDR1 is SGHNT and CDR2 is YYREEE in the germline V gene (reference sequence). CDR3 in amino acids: CASSLETGGEVAAFF. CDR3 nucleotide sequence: TGTGCCAGCAGCTTGGAGACGGGGGGCGAGGTGGCGGCTTTCTTT.

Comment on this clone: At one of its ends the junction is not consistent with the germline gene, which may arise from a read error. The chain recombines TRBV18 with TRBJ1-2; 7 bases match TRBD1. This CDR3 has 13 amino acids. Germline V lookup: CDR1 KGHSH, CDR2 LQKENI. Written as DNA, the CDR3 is TGTGCCAGCTCACATGACAGGGTCTATAGCTACACCTTC. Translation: CASSHDRVYSYTF.

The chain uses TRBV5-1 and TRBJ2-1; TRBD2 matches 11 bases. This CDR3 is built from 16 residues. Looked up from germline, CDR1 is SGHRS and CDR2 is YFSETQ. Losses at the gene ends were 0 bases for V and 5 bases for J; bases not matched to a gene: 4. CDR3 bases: TGCGCCAGCAGCTTGGGTAGCGGGAGGGCCCACAATGAGCAGTTCTTC. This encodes CASSLGSGRAHNEQFF.

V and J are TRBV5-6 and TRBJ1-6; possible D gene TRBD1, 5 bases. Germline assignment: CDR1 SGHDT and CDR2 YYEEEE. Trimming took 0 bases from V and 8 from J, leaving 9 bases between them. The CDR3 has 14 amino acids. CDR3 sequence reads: CASSLERGDSPLHF. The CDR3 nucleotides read TGTGCCAGCAGCTTGGAAAGGGGTGATTCACCCCTCCACTTT. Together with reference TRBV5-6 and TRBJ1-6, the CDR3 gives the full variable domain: DAGVTQSPTHLIKTRGQQVTLRCSPKSGHDTVSWYQQALGQGPQFIFQYYEEEERQRGNFPDRFSGHQFPNYSSELNVNALLLGDSALYLCASSLERGDSPLHFGNGTRLTVT.

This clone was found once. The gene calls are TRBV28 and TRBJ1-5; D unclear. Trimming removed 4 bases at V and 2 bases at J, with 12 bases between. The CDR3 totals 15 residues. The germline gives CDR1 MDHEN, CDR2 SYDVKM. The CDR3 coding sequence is TGTGCCAGCAGTTGGAACCGCGCGGGCAATCAGCCCCAGCATTTT. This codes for CASSWNRAGNQPQHF.

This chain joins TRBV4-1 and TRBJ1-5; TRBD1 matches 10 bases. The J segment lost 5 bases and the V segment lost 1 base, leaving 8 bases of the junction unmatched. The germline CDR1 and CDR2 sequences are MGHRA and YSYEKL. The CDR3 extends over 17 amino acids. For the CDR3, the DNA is TGCGCCAGCAGCCAAGTAGCCCGGGACAGGGGCCATCAGCCCCAGCATTTT. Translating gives CASSQVARDRGHQPQHF.

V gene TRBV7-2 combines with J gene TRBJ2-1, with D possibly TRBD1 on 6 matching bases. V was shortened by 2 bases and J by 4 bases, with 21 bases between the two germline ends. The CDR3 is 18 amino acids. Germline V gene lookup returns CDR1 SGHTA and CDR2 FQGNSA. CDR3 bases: TGTGCCAGCAGCTTACTGAGTGTGCAGAGGGGGTGGTACAATGAGCAGTTCTTC. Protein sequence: CASSLLSVQRGWYNEQFF.

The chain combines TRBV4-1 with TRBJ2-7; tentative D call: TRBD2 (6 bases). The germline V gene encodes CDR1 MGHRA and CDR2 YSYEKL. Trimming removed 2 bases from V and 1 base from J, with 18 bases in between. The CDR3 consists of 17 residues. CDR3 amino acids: CASSQYSGPGRSYEQYF. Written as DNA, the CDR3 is TGCGCCAGCAGCCAATACTCTGGCCCAGGGAGGTCCTACGAGCAGTACTTC.

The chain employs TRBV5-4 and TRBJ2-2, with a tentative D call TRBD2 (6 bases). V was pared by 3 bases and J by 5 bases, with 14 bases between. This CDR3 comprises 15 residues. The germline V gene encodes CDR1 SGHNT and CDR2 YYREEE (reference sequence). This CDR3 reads CASSSETRRTGELFF. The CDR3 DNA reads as TGTGCCAGCAGCTCCGAGACTAGAAGGACCGGGGAGCTGTTTTTT.

DNA for the CDR3: TGTGCCAGCGGGAATGCGGGGTCTAATTCACCCCTCCACTTT. Residues: CASGNAGSNSPLHF. The rearrangement links TRBV6-5 to TRBJ1-6, with D unresolved. Germline V gene lookup returns CDR1 MNHEY and CDR2 SVGAGI. The V end lost 8 bases, the J end lost 6 bases, and 14 bases lay between the germline ends. The CDR3 loop spans 14 amino acids.

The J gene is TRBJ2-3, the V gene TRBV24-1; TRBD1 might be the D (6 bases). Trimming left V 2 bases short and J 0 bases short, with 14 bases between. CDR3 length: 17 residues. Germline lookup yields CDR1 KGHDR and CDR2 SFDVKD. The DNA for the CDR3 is TGTGCCACCAGTGATTCTCCGACAGGTACTAGCACAGATACGCAGTATTTT. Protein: CATSDSPTGTSTDTQYF.

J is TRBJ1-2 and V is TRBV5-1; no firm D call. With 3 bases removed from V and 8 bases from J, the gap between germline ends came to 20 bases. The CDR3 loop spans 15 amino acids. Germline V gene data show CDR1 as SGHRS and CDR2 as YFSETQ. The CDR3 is CASSSDSRRGLGYTF. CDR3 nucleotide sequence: TGCGCCAGCAGCTCCGACTCCCGTCGGGGTCTAGGCTACACCTTC.

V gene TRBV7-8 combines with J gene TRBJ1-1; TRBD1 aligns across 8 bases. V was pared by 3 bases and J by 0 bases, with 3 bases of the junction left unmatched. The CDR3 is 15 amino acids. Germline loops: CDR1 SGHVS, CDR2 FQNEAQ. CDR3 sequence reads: CASSFVTGVNTEAFF. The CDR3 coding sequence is TGTGCCAGCAGCTTCGTGACAGGGGTGAACACTGAAGCTTTCTTT.

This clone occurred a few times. The CDR3 region has the DNA TGTGCCTGGAGTGCGGGACAGGCAACTGGAAACACCATATATTTT. As protein: CAWSAGQATGNTIYF. The rearrangement uses TRBV30 and TRBJ1-3, with 8 bases identical to TRBD1. V dropped 1 base and J dropped 2; count of bases not matched to a gene: 4. Germline CDR1 reads GTSNPN; CDR2 reads SVGIG (reference sequence). This CDR3 is 15 amino acids long.

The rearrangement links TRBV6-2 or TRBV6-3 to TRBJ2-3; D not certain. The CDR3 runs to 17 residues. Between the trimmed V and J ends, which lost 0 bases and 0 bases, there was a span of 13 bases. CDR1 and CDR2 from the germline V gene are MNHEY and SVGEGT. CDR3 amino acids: CASSYSRVMRSTDTQYF. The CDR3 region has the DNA TGTGCCAGCAGTTACTCGAGAGTTATGAGGAGCACAGATACGCAGTATTTT.

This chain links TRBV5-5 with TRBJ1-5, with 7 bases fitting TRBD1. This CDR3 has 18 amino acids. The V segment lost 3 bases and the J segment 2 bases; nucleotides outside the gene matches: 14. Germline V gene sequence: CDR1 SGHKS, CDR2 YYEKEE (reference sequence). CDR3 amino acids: CASSSLPRLDRGNQPQHF. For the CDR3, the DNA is TGTGCCAGCAGCTCGCTCCCAAGACTAGACAGGGGCAATCAGCCCCAGCATTTT.

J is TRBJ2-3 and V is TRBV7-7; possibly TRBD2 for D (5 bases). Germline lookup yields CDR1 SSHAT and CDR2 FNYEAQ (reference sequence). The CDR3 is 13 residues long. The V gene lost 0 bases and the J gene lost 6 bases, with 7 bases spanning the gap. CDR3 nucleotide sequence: TGTGCCAGCAGCTTAGCAGAGGGTGATACGCAGTATTTT. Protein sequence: CASSLAEGDTQYF.

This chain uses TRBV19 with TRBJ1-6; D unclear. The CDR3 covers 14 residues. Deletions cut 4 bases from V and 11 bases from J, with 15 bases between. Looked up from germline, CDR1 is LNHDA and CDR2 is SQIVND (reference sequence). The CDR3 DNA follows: TGTGCCAGTAGTAATGGCCCGAGCGCCACACCCCTCCACTTT. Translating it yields CASSNGPSATPLHF.

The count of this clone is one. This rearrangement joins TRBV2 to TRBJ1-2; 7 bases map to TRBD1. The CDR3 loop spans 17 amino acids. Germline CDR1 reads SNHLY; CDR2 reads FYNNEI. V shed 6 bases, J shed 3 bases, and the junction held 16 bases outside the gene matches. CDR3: CASSALASGQRDYGYTF. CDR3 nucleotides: TGTGCCAGCAGCGCCCTCGCCTCGGGACAGAGAGACTATGGCTACACCTTC.

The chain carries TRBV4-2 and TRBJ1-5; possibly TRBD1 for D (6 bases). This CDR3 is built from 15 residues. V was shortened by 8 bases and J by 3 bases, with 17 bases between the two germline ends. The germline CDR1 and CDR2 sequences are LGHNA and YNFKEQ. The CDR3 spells CASSEDTGYNQPQHF. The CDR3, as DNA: TGTGCCAGCTCTGAAGACACAGGGTACAATCAGCCCCAGCATTTT.

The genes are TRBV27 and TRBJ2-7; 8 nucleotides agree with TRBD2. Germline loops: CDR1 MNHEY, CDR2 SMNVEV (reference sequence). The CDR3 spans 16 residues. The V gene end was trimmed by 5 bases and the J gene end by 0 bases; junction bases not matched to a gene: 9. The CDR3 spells CASSPKSLAVSYEQYF. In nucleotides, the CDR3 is TGTGCCAGCAGTCCTAAGTCACTAGCGGTCTCCTACGAGCAGTACTTC.

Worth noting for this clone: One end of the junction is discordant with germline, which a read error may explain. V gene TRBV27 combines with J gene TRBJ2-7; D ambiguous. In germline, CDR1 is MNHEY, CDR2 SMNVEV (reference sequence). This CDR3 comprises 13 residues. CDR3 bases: TGTGCCAGCAGCTCCTACGACTCCTCCGAGCAGTACTTC. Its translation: CASSSYDSSEQYF.

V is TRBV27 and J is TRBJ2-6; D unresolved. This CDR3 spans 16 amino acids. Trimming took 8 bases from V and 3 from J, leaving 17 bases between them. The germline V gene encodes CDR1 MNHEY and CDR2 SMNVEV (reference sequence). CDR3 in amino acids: CASALTMGYGANVLTF. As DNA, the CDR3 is TGTGCCAGCGCCCTAACAATGGGCTATGGGGCCAACGTCCTGACTTTC.

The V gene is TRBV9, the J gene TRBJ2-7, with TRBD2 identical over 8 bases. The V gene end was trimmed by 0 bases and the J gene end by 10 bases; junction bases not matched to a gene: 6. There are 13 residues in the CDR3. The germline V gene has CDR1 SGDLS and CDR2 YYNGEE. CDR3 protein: CASSVEGGTSQYF. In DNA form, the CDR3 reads TGTGCCAGCAGCGTAGAGGGGGGGACTAGTCAGTACTTC.